These 25 T cell receptor beta chains originate from one sample sequenced in a study of shared clonotypes between healthy human individuals. CD45RO-negative, CCR7-positively selected cells formed the naive CD8 fraction, excluding terminally differentiated effector memory CD45RA+ cells. Clones were sequenced by immunoSEQ multiplex PCR, and TCRdb holds only the in-frame ones, with some missing. The data contain about 2 million clones, 85% to 95% of them singletons. Sequenced: naive CD8+ T cells sorted from blood. These receptor sequences come from a man aged 18 to 30 in good health.

The rearrangement uses TRBV13 and TRBJ2-5, with unresolved D. CDR1 is PRHDT and CDR2 is FYEKMQ in the germline V gene (reference sequence). The ends were cut back, 5 bases at V and 2 bases at J, with 15 bases in the middle. This CDR3 region has 15 residues. As DNA, the CDR3 is TGTGCCAGCAGCCCCCTCGGCTTGGGGCAAGAGACCCAGTACTTC. It specifies CASSPLGLGQETQYF.

In DNA form, the CDR3 reads TGCGCCAGCAGCCAAGTGGGGCTAGCGGGGGGGCCGGGATACAATGAGCAGTTCTTC. This sequence encodes CASSQVGLAGGPGYNEQFF. The J gene is TRBJ2-1, the V gene TRBV4-1, with TRBD2 matching 12 bases. The germline CDR1 and CDR2 sequences are MGHRA and YSYEKL. CDR3 length: 19 amino acids. V dropped 1 base and J dropped 4; count of bases not matched to a gene: 11.

The genes are TRBV7-8 and TRBJ2-3; the D is unclear. Germline V gives CDR1 SGHVS, CDR2 FQNEAQ. Trimming pared 3 bases from V and 0 bases from J, leaving 7 bases between. This CDR3 has 14 amino acids. The chain's CDR3 is CASSLAFSTDTQYF. In DNA form, the CDR3 reads TGTGCCAGCAGCTTGGCTTTTAGCACAGATACGCAGTATTTT.

The V gene is TRBV4-1, the J gene TRBJ1-2, with D unclear. The germline V gene encodes CDR1 MGHRA and CDR2 YSYEKL. The CDR3 spans 16 residues. The V end lost 3 bases, the J end lost 4 bases, and 18 bases lay between the germline ends. The CDR3 coding sequence is TGCGCCAGCAGCCAGGATTTCCAACTGGCTGGCTATGGCTACACCTTC. Amino acid sequence: CASSQDFQLAGYGYTF.

The chain recombines TRBV2 with TRBJ2-1, with 12 bases identical to TRBD2. This CDR3 has 17 residues. Germline trimming cut 5 bases from V and 0 bases from J; bases unmatched to any gene: 5. CDR1 and CDR2 from the germline V gene are SNHLY and FYNNEI. The CDR3 is CASSPGLAGSSYNEQFF. CDR3 bases: TGTGCCAGCAGTCCTGGACTAGCGGGAAGCTCCTACAATGAGCAGTTCTTC.

The sample holds one count of this clone. The chain uses TRBV12-5 and TRBJ1-1; TRBD1 matches 8 bases. The CDR3 is 15 residues long. From germline, CDR1 is LGHNT and CDR2 FRNRAP. V lost 3 bases to trimming and J lost 5 bases; unmatched junction nucleotides: 8. CDR3 region: CASGFYQGAETEAFF. CDR3 DNA: TGTGCTAGTGGTTTTTATCAGGGGGCAGAAACTGAAGCTTTCTTT.

The chain uses TRBV2 and TRBJ2-7; TRBD1 matches 7 bases. Per the germline V gene, CDR1 is SNHLY and CDR2 is FYNNEI. The CDR3 spans 14 residues. After removal of 4 bases from V and 1 base from J, the junction contained 4 bases not matched to a gene. In DNA form, the CDR3 reads TGTGCCAGCAGTGCCGGGACAGAATCCTACGAGCAGTACTTC. This encodes CASSAGTESYEQYF.

The genes are TRBV4-1 and TRBJ1-1; D might be TRBD1 (5 bases). V was shortened by 0 bases and J by 0 bases, with 17 bases between the two germline ends. CDR3 length: 18 residues. Germline-derived CDR1 and CDR2 are MGHRA and YSYEKL. The CDR3 DNA is TGCGCCAGCAGCCAAGATCTAGGGGCCTACATCATGAACACTGAAGCTTTCTTT. It codes for CASSQDLGAYIMNTEAFF.

The chain carries TRBV11-2 and TRBJ2-7, with D unresolved. CDR1 is SGHAT and CDR2 is FQNNGV in the germline V gene. The CDR3 loop spans 12 amino acids. The V end was cut by 3 bases, the J end by 6 bases, with 9 bases between. CDR3 amino acids: CASSLGTGEQYF. The CDR3, as DNA: TGTGCCAGCAGCTTGGGCACTGGCGAGCAGTACTTC.

The V gene is TRBV10-3, the J gene TRBJ2-3, with 10 bases aligning to TRBD2. The germline V gene encodes CDR1 ENHRY and CDR2 SYGVKD. The J segment lost 2 bases and the V segment lost 6 bases, leaving 5 bases of the junction unmatched. The CDR3 consists of 15 residues. The CDR3 coding sequence is TGTGCCATCAGACTAGCGGGGAAGTTCACAGATACGCAGTATTTT. Its translation: CAIRLAGKFTDTQYF.

V and J are TRBV14 and TRBJ1-5; D remains ambiguous. The CDR3 runs 11 residues. The germline V and J ends were trimmed by 0 bases and 10 bases, with 4 bases remaining between them. The germline V gene encodes CDR1 SGHDN and CDR2 FVKESK. In DNA form, the CDR3 reads TGTGCCAGCAGCCAAGATCTACCCCAGCATTTT. Protein product: CASSQDLPQHF. Based on the CDR3 plus reference TRBV14 and TRBJ1-5, the full variable domain is EAGVTQFPSHSVIEKGQTVTLRCDPISGHDNLYWYRRVMGKEIKFLLHFVKESKQDESGMPNNRFLAERTGGTYSTLKVQPAELEDSGVYFCASSQDLPQHFGDGTRLSIL.

The rearrangement links TRBV5-1 to TRBJ2-7, with D hard to call. CDR1 SGHRS and CDR2 YFSETQ come from the germline V gene. The V end lost 0 bases, the J end lost 1 base, and 11 bases lay between the germline ends. This CDR3 has 15 amino acids. This CDR3 is CASSLVYDTSYEQYF. The CDR3 DNA follows: TGCGCCAGCAGCTTGGTGTATGACACGTCCTACGAGCAGTACTTC.

The chain employs TRBV28 and TRBJ2-7, with TRBD1 identical over 8 bases. CDR1 MDHEN and CDR2 SYDVKM come from the germline V gene. There are 14 residues in the CDR3. V was clipped by 3 bases and J by 11 bases; unmatched bases: 12. This CDR3 reads CASSFPGGQGAKYF. The DNA for the CDR3 is TGTGCCAGCAGTTTCCCCGGTGGGCAGGGGGCGAAGTACTTC.

The V and J genes are TRBV7-3 and TRBJ2-2; weak D call: TRBD1 (5 bases). Between the trimmed V and J ends, which lost 5 bases and 4 bases, there was a span of 11 bases. Germline-derived CDR1 and CDR2 are SGHTA and FQGTGA. This CDR3 contains 14 residues. The chain's CDR3 is CASSPGHLTGELFF. DNA for the CDR3: TGTGCCAGCAGCCCCGGACACCTCACCGGGGAGCTGTTTTTT.

The chain couples TRBV6-5 to TRBJ2-2, with 9 positions matching TRBD1. Germline V gene data show CDR1 as MNHEY and CDR2 as SVGAGI. After removal of 2 bases from V and 6 bases from J, the junction contained 7 bases not matched to a gene. CDR3 length equals 16 residues. The CDR3 here is CASSYTGTGSSGELFF. In DNA form, the CDR3 reads TGTGCCAGCAGTTACACCGGGACAGGGTCTTCCGGGGAGCTGTTTTTT.

The genes are TRBV7-9 and TRBJ1-6; TRBD1 aligns across 9 bases. CDR3 length: 15 residues. J was trimmed by 9 bases and V by 4 bases; bases with no gene match: 7. Germline CDR1 reads SEHNR; CDR2 reads FQNEAQ (reference sequence). The DNA of the CDR3 is TGTGCCAGCAGCTGGAAGGGACAGGGTTTTTCACCCCTCCACTTT. This encodes CASSWKGQGFSPLHF.

A word on this clone: The identical CDR3 is also encoded by other nucleotide sequences in the sample. This chain connects TRBV27 to TRBJ2-7, with D unresolved. V was clipped by 0 bases and J by 6 bases, with 9 bases between them. The CDR3 covers 13 residues. Germline CDR1 reads MNHEY; CDR2 reads SMNVEV (reference sequence). CDR3 DNA: TGTGCCAGCAGTTTATCGCCGGTGGGCGAGCAGTACTTC. Protein sequence: CASSLSPVGEQYF.

Notes on this clone: This sample includes further DNA sequences coding for the same CDR3. The chain has TRBV7-2 and TRBJ2-7; D might be TRBD2 (5 bases). Germline V gene data show CDR1 as SGHTA and CDR2 as FQGNSA. The CDR3 extends over 13 amino acids. V dropped 5 bases and J dropped 1 base, with 9 bases sitting between them. CDR3 sequence (DNA): TGTGCCAGCAGCCCCGGGGTTTCCTACGAGCAGTACTTC. Translation: CASSPGVSYEQYF.

The gene calls are TRBV5-4 and TRBJ2-2; 8 positions match TRBD2. Per the germline V gene, CDR1 is SGHNT and CDR2 is YYREEE (reference sequence). The CDR3 covers 18 residues. The J segment lost 5 bases and the V segment lost 4 bases, leaving 16 bases of the junction unmatched. The CDR3: CASSGPTRGVVWTGELFF. The CDR3, as DNA: TGTGCCAGCAGCGGACCAACGCGGGGGGTGGTGTGGACCGGGGAGCTGTTTTTT.

As for this clone: Other DNA sequences of this sample code for an identical CDR3. The chain employs TRBV13 and TRBJ1-1; 9 bases are a match to TRBD1. This CDR3 contains 15 residues. The V gene's germline CDR1 is PRHDT and CDR2 FYEKMQ (reference sequence). J gave up 1 base and V 5 bases, and 5 bases lay outside the gene matches. CDR3 amino acids: CASSLGTGPNTEAFF. The DNA for the CDR3 is TGTGCCAGCAGCCTGGGGACAGGGCCGAACACTGAAGCTTTCTTT. Using reference TRBV13 and TRBJ1-1 for the parts outside the CDR3, the full variable domain is AAGVIQSPRHLIKEKRETATLKCYPIPRHDTVYWYQQGPGQDPQFLISFYEKMQSDKGSIPDRFSAQQFSDYHSELNMSSLELGDSALYFCASSLGTGPNTEAFFGQGTRLTVV.

DNA of the CDR3: TGTGCCACCAGCAGTAGGCTAAACGAAGGGGAGCAGTACTTC. Its translation: CATSSRLNEGEQYF. The chain has TRBV15 and TRBJ2-7; the D is unclear. CDR1 LNHNV and CDR2 YYDKDF come from the germline V gene (reference sequence). V lost 3 bases and J 7 bases, leaving 16 bases between the germline ends. The CDR3 length is 14 residues.

This chain joins TRBV7-9 and TRBJ2-7, with D perhaps given as TRBD1 or TRBD2 (5 bases each). Germline CDR1 and CDR2: SEHNR and FQNEAQ (reference sequence). V was trimmed by 5 bases and J by 4 bases, leaving 15 bases between them. This CDR3 has 14 residues. CDR3 nucleotide sequence: TGTGCCAGCAGCCGGGAATCAGGGAGATACGAGCAGTACTTC. Translating it yields CASSRESGRYEQYF.

The chain joins TRBV13 to TRBJ1-2; no clear D. Trimming removed 1 base at V and 4 bases at J, with 13 bases between. The CDR3 is made up of 15 amino acids. Looked up from germline, CDR1 is PRHDT and CDR2 is FYEKMQ (reference sequence). Written as DNA, the CDR3 is TGTGCCAGCAGCTTAGTTTCAGGTGACGTCTATGGCTACACCTTC. This encodes CASSLVSGDVYGYTF.

V gene TRBV6-4 combines with J gene TRBJ2-7; possibly TRBD1 or TRBD2 for D (5 bases each). V shed 9 bases and J shed 0 bases, with 12 bases lying between them. The CDR3 consists of 13 residues. The germline gives CDR1 MRHNA, CDR2 SNTAGT. CDR3 nucleotide sequence: TGTGCCAGTTCCATCGGGGCCTCCTACGAGCAGTACTTC. It yields the protein CASSIGASYEQYF.

The gene calls are TRBV5-1 and TRBJ1-2, with no clear D. Germline CDR1 SGHRS, CDR2 YFSETQ. The CDR3 loop spans 12 amino acids. Deletions cut 0 bases from V and 5 bases from J, with 5 bases between. As DNA, the CDR3 is TGCGCCAGCAGCTTGGGGGCATATGGCTACACCTTC. This gives the protein CASSLGAYGYTF.